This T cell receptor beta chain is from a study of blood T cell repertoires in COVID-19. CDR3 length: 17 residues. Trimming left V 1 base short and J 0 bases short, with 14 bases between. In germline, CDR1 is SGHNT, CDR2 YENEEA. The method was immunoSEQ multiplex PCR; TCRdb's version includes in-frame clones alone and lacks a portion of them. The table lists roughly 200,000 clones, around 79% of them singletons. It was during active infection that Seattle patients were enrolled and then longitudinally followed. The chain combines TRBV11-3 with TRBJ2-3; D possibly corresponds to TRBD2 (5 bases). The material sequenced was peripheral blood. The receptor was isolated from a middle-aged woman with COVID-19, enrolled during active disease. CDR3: CASSLGGSFSSTDTQYF. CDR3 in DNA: TGTGCCAGCAGCTTAGGAGGGTCCTTTTCTAGCACAGATACGCAGTATTTT. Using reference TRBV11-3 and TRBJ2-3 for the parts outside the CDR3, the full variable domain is EAGVVQSPRYKIIEKKQPVAFWCNPISGHNTLYWYLQNLGQGPELLIRYENEEAVDDSQLPKDRFSAERLKGVDSTLKIQPAELGDSAVYLCASSLGGSFSSTDTQYFGPGTRLTVL.